This TCR beta chain is drawn from a study of identical twins. TCRdb called the 5' RACE reads again in MiXCR, with one record for every CDR3 protein. The sample records fewer than 650,000 distinct CDR3 sequences, about 7.1% being singletons. V lost 4 bases and J lost 2, with 10 bases in between. CDR3 length equals 14 residues. The germline V gene has CDR1 KGHDR and CDR2 SFDVKD. This clonotype showed up just a few times. As yet, its antigen is unknown. General observations from the study: Conclusions rested on cross-sectional statistics rather than following the same donors. Abundant beta clonotypes from cord blood had fewer insertions, unlike memory repertoires, which showed none.

This sample also appeared in a second study, on yellow fever vaccine responses in identical twins. Turning to that study: Twins reportedly had a vaccine T cell response that seemed partly convergent, partly personalized.

The source of this sequence is a young woman in good health. This chain connects TRBV24-1 to TRBJ2-5, with D perhaps assigned TRBD1 or TRBD2 (5 bases each). The sequencing input was PBMCs. The CDR3 bases are TGTGCCACCAGTGAGCCGGGACGGCAAGAGACCCAGTACTTC. Amino acid sequence: CATSEPGRQETQYF.